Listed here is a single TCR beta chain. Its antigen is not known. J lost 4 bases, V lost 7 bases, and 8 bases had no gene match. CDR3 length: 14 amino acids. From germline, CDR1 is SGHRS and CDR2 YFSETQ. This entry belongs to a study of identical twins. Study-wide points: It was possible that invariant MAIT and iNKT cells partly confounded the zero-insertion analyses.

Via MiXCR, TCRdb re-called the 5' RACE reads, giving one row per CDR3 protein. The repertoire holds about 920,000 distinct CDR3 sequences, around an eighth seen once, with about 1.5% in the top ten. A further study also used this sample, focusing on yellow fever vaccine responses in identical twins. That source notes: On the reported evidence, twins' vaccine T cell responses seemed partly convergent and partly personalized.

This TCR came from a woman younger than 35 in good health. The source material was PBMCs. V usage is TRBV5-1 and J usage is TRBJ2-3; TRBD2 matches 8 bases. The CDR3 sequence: CASGTGLGADTQYF. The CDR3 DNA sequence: TGCGCCAGCGGGACGGGACTAGGAGCAGATACGCAGTATTTT.